This T cell receptor (beta chain) appears in the sequencing data of a study of shared T cell receptors in the human thymus. Sequenced by immunoSEQ multiplex PCR; TCRdb stores in-frame clones only, minus some. The sample includes 500,000 to 550,000 clones, around three quarters seen only once; the top ten take more than 0.01%. The germline gives CDR1 SEHNR, CDR2 FQNEAQ (reference sequence). Trimming shortened V by 4 bases and J by 2 bases, and 15 bases separated the two germline ends. The CDR3 spans 15 residues. These data were likewise used in another study, on human thymus T cells. As that study records: Corrective surgery for congenital heart defects was being performed on the healthy Finnish infants who were the donors.

The chain links TRBV7-9 to TRBJ2-7, with D possibly matching TRBD1 (8 bases). Source material: thymocytes. This clonotype was obtained from a boy younger than two with a congenital heart defect. In nucleotides, the CDR3 is TGTGCCAGCAGCTCCACAGGGGGGGGACCCTACGAGCAGTACTTC. Its protein product is CASSSTGGGPYEQYF.